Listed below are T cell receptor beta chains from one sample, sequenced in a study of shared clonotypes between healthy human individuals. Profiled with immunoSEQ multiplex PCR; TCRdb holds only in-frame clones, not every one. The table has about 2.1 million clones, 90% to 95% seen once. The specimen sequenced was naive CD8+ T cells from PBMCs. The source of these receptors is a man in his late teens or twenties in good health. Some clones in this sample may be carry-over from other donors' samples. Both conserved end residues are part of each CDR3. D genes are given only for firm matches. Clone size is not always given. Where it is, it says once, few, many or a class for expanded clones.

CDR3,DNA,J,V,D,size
CASSQGGHEQFF,TGCGCCAGCAGTCAAGGGGGCCATGAGCAGTTCTTC,TRBJ2-1,TRBV4-1,TRBD1,.
CASSPNIGQGWNTEAFF,TGTGCCAGCTCACCAAACATTGGACAGGGGTGGAACACTGAAGCTTTCTTT,TRBJ1-1,TRBV18,TRBD1,.
CASSNRRGVGETQYF,TGTGCCAGCAGCAATAGAAGGGGCGTGGGGGAGACCCAGTACTTC,TRBJ2-5,TRBV7-9,.,.
CATRLQGVTDTQYF,TGTGCCACCCGACTCCAGGGGGTAACAGATACGCAGTATTTT,TRBJ2-3,TRBV28,TRBD1,.
CASSVGRGSNTEAFF,TGTGCCAGCAGCGTAGGTAGAGGATCGAACACTGAAGCTTTCTTT,TRBJ1-1,TRBV9,.,few
CASSPTRVAGVETQYF,TGTGCCAGCAGTCCCACCAGGGTAGCGGGAGTGGAGACCCAGTACTTC,TRBJ2-5,TRBV27,TRBD2,once
CASSSRDLYNEQFF,TGTGCCAGCAGCTCCCGGGACCTTTACAATGAGCAGTTCTTC,TRBJ2-1,TRBV7-3,.,.
CASSQGFGGRAGEQYF,TGCGCCAGCAGCCAAGGATTCGGCGGGAGGGCTGGCGAGCAGTACTTC,TRBJ2-7,TRBV4-3,TRBD2,.
CASSPGTGVTYEQYF,TGTGCCAGCAGCCCCGGGACAGGGGTTACCTACGAGCAGTACTTC,TRBJ2-7,TRBV7-6,TRBD1,.
CASSLPIGPRNEQFF,TGTGCCAGCAGCTTACCCATCGGCCCACGCAATGAGCAGTTCTTC,TRBJ2-1,TRBV7-9,.,.
CASSLAGDYGYTF,TGTGCCAGCAGCTTGGCAGGGGACTATGGCTACACCTTC,TRBJ1-2,TRBV5-6,.,few
CASSFRVRVTSTDTQYF,TGTGCCAGCAGCTTTAGGGTCAGGGTCACTAGCACAGATACGCAGTATTTT,TRBJ2-3,TRBV7-2,.,.
CASSQEHANTYEQYF,TGTGCCAGCAGCCAAGAGCACGCCAATACCTACGAGCAGTACTTC,TRBJ2-7,TRBV4-2,.,.
CATSNGRGTEQFF,TGTGCCACCAGCAACGGGAGAGGTACTGAGCAGTTCTTC,TRBJ2-1,TRBV15,.,.
CASSLLPGSDYGYTF,TGTGCCAGCAGCCTCTTACCAGGCTCTGACTATGGCTACACCTTC,TRBJ1-2,TRBV7-8,.,once
CASSHQVSYEQYF,TGCGCCAGCAGCCATCAGGTCTCCTACGAGCAGTACTTC,TRBJ2-7,TRBV4-1,.,.
CASSLAAGSGNTIYF,TGTGCCAGCAGCTTAGCGGCGGGTTCTGGAAACACCATATATTTT,TRBJ1-3,TRBV7-9,.,.
CASSFGRGEEQYF,TGCGCCAGCAGCTTTGGGCGGGGAGAAGAGCAGTACTTC,TRBJ2-7,TRBV5-1,.,.
CASSQDPLAVYEQYF,TGCGCCAGCAGCCAAGACCCCCTAGCGGTCTACGAGCAGTACTTC,TRBJ2-7,TRBV4-1,TRBD2,.
CASSFLAGGRETQYF,TGTGCCTCATCCTTCTTAGCGGGAGGGCGAGAGACCCAGTACTTC,TRBJ2-5,TRBV28,TRBD2,.
CASSLILAGGDEQFF,TGTGCCAGCAGCTTAATCCTAGCGGGAGGTGATGAGCAGTTCTTC,TRBJ2-1,TRBV7-3,TRBD2,.
CASSAEPGSADTQYF,TGTGCCAGCTCAGCCGAGCCTGGGTCGGCAGATACGCAGTATTTT,TRBJ2-3,TRBV18,.,.
CASSQGGETGGGAADTQYF,TGCGCCAGCAGCCAAGGTGGAGAGACGGGAGGTGGGGCAGCAGATACGCAGTATTTT,TRBJ2-3,TRBV4-3,TRBD2,.
CASSLVRQGYEQYF,TGTGCCAGCAGTTTGGTTCGGCAGGGTTACGAGCAGTACTTC,TRBJ2-7,TRBV27,.,.
CAISEGYGDNTEAFF,TGTGCCATCAGTGAAGGGTACGGGGATAACACTGAAGCTTTCTTT,TRBJ1-1,TRBV10-3,.,.
CASSSVGFTRDGELFF,TGTGCCAGCAGTTCTGTTGGTTTCACTAGGGACGGGGAGCTGTTTTTT,TRBJ2-2,TRBV27,.,.
CASSPRTGGYEQYF,TGTGCCAGCAGCCCACGGACAGGGGGCTACGAGCAGTACTTC,TRBJ2-7,TRBV11-2,TRBD1,.
CASSIGTSGELFF,TGTGCCAGCAGCATCGGAACTTCCGGGGAGCTGTTTTTT,TRBJ2-2,TRBV7-2,.,.
CAWSGLRTYYNEQFF,TGTGCCTGGAGTGGGTTGAGGACTTACTACAATGAGCAGTTCTTC,TRBJ2-1,TRBV30,.,once
CASSRSGTDTELGEKLFF,TGCGCCAGCAGCCGCTCCGGGACGGACACCGAGTTAGGGGAAAAACTGTTTTTT,TRBJ1-4,TRBV5-1,.,.
CASLTSGSTGEQFF,TGTGCCAGCCTCACTAGCGGGAGTACAGGTGAGCAGTTCTTC,TRBJ2-1,TRBV27,TRBD2,.
CASSLGGNPHEQYF,TGTGCCAGCAGCTTAGGCGGGAACCCCCACGAGCAGTACTTC,TRBJ2-7,TRBV5-6,.,.
CATSRDRPEREGRRWTDTQYF,TGTGCCACCAGCAGAGATCGTCCGGAGCGGGAGGGCCGACGGTGGACAGATACGCAGTATTTT,TRBJ2-3,TRBV15,TRBD2,.
CASSDERDEQYF,TGTGCCAGCAGTGACGAGCGGGACGAGCAGTACTTC,TRBJ2-7,TRBV2,.,.